What follows is one T cell receptor beta chain and its context. Its target is unknown. This sample was taken from a study of hypomethylating agent response in myelodysplastic syndrome. Overall study: Patients with myelodysplastic syndrome were 8 or 9 male and 2 female. Regarding the study as a whole: Non-responders showed more contracted clonotypes post-treatment, while responders showed more novel ones. The cohort was small, with only 11 to 12 patients analyzed.

Two replicates of around 200 ng each gave 400 ng DNA per sample, survey resolution. Sequencing used immunoSEQ multiplex PCR; TCRdb keeps in-frame clones, though not all of them. The sample contains 6,000 to 6,500 clones, roughly 80% of which appear only once. The V gene's germline CDR1 is SNHLY and CDR2 FYNNEI. V was shortened by 9 bases and J by 0 bases, with 6 bases between the two germline ends. The CDR3 runs to 13 residues. V is TRBV2 and J is TRBJ2-6; D is uncertain. The TCR was taken from a human donor with myelodysplastic syndrome. This sample comprised bone marrow, obtained before or after starting hypomethylating agent treatment for myelodysplastic syndrome (not recorded which). The CDR3 bases are TGTGCCAGAGGGCCCTCTGGGGCCAACGTCCTGACTTTC. Amino acid sequence: CARGPSGANVLTF.